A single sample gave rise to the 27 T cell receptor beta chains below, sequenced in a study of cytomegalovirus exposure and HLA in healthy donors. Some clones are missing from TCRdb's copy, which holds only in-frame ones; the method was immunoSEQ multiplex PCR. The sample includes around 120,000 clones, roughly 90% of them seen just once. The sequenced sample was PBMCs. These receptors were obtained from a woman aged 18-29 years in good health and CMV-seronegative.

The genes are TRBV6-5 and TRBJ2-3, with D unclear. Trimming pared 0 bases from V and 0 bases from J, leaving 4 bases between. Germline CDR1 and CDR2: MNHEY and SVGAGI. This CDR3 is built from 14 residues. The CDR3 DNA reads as TGTGCCAGCAGTTACTCCCAGAGCACAGATACGCAGTATTTT. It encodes CASSYSQSTDTQYF.

CDR3 sequence: CASSLGRSNEQFF. CDR3 coding DNA: TGTGCCAGCAGTTTAGGGCGTAGCAATGAGCAGTTCTTC. The chain employs TRBV28 and TRBJ2-1; D unclear. Germline CDR1 is MDHEN and CDR2 is SYDVKM. CDR3 length: 13 amino acids. Trimming shortened V by 2 bases and J by 6 bases, and 8 bases separated the two germline ends.

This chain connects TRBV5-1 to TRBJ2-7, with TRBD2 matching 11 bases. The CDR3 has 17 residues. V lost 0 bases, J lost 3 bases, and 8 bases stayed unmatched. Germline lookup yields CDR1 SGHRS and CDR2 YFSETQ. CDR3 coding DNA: TGCGCCAGCAGCTTGGCTGAAAGTCTAGCGGGGGGCTACGAGCAGTACTTC. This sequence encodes CASSLAESLAGGYEQYF.

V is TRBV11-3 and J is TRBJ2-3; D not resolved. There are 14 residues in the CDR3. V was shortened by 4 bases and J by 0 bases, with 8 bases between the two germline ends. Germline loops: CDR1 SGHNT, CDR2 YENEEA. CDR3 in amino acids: CASSSLESTDTQYF. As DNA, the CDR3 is TGTGCCAGCAGCTCCCTAGAAAGCACAGATACGCAGTATTTT. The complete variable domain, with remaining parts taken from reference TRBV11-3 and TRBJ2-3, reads EAGVVQSPRYKIIEKKQPVAFWCNPISGHNTLYWYLQNLGQGPELLIRYENEEAVDDSQLPKDRFSAERLKGVDSTLKIQPAELGDSAVYLCASSSLESTDTQYFGPGTRLTVL.

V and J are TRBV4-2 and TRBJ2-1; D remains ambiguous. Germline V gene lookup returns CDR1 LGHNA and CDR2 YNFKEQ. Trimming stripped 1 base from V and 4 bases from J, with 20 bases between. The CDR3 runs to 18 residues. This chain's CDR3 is CASSQATGDVIIYNEQFF. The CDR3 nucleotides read TGTGCCAGCAGCCAAGCAACTGGAGACGTGATCATTTACAATGAGCAGTTCTTC.

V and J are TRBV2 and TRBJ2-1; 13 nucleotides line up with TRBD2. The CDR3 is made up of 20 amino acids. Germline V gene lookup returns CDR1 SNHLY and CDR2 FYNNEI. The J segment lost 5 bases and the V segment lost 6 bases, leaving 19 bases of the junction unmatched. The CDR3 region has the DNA TGTGCCAGCAGCCCCTTAGCGTGGACTAGCGGGAGTCCCCTGAACAATGAGCAGTTCTTC. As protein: CASSPLAWTSGSPLNNEQFF. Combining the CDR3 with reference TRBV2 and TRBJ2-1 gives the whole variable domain EPEVTQTPSHQVTQMGQEVILRCVPISNHLYFYWYRQILGQKVEFLVSFYNNEISEKSEIFDDQFSVERPDGSNFTLKIRSTKLEDSAMYFCASSPLAWTSGSPLNNEQFFGPGTRLTVL.

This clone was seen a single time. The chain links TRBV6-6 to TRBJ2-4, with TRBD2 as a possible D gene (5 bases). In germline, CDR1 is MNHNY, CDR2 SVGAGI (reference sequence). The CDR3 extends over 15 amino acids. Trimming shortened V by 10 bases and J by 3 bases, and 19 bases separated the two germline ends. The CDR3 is CATRGEALGKNIQYF. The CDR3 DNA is TGTGCCACCCGGGGAGAGGCATTGGGCAAAAACATTCAGTACTTC.

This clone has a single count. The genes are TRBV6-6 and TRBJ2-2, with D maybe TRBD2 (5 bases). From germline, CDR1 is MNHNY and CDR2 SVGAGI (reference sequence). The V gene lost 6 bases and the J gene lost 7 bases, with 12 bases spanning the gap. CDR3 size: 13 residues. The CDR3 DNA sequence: TGTGCCAGCAGCAATCCGGGGATCGGGGAGCTGTTTTTT. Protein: CASSNPGIGELFF.

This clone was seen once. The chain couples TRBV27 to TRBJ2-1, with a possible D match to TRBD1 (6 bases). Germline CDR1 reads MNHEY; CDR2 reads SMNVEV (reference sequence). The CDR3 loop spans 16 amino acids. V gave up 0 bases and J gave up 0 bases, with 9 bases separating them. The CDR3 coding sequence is TGTGCCAGCAGTTTATCTGAGGGGGACTCCTACAATGAGCAGTTCTTC. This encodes CASSLSEGDSYNEQFF.

CDR3 sequence reads: CSSGGFTEAFF. CDR3 coding DNA: TGCAGTTCAGGGGGTTTCACTGAAGCTTTCTTT. The chain joins TRBV29-1 to TRBJ1-1; 7 bases line up with TRBD1. Germline CDR1 reads SQVTM; CDR2 reads ANQGSEA. The CDR3 is 11 amino acids.

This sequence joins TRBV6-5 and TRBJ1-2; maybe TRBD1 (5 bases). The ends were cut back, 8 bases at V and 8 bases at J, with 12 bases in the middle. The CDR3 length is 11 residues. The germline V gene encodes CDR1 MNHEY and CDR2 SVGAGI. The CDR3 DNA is TGTGCCAGCCGTCAGGGTTTGGGCTACACCTTC. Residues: CASRQGLGYTF.

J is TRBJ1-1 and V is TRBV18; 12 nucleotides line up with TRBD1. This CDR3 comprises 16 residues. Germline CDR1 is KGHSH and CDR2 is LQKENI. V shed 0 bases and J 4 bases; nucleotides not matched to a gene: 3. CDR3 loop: CASSPPGQGAGTEAFF. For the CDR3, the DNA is TGTGCCAGCTCACCACCGGGACAGGGGGCGGGCACTGAAGCTTTCTTT.

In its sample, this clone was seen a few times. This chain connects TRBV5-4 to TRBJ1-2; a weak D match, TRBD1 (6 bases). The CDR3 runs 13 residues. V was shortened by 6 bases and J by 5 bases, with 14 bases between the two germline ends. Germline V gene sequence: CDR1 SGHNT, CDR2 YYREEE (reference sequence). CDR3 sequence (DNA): TGTGCCAGCAACCTAGGGGGTTCTTATGGCTACACCTTC. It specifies CASNLGGSYGYTF.

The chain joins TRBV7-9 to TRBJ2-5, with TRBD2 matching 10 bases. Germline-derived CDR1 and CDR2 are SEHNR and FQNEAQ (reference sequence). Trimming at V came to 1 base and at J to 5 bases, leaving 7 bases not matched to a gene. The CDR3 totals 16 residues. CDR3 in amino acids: CASSLVSGGASETQYF. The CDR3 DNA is TGTGCCAGCAGCTTAGTCAGCGGGGGGGCCTCGGAGACCCAGTACTTC.

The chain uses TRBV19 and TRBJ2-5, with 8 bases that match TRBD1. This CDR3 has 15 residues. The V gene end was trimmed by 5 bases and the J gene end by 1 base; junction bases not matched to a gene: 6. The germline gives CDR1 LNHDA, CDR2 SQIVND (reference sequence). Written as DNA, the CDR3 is TGTGCCAGTAGTCTCGGGACAGGTACCCAAGAGACCCAGTACTTC. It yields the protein CASSLGTGTQETQYF.

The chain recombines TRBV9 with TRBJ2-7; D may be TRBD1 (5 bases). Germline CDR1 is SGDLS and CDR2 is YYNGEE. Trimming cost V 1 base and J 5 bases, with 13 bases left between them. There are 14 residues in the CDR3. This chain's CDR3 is CASSVTPGRDEQYF. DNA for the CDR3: TGTGCCAGCAGCGTAACCCCAGGGCGCGACGAGCAGTACTTC.

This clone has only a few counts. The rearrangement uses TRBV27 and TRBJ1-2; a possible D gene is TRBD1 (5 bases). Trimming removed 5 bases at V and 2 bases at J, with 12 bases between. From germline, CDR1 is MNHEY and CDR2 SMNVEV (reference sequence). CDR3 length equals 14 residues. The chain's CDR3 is CASSPQTENYGYTF. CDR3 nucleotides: TGTGCCAGCAGTCCACAGACAGAGAACTATGGCTACACCTTC.

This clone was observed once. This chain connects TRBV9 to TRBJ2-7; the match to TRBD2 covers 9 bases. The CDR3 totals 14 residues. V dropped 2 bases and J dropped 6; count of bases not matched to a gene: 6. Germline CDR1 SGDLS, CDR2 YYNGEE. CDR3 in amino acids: CASSVLGTSSEQYF. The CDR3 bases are TGTGCCAGCAGCGTCCTCGGGACTAGCAGCGAGCAGTACTTC.

The DNA of the CDR3 is TGTGCCAGCAGCTTTTTTCACGCAGGGAACGCAGGCTACGAGCAGTACTTC. Translated, it gives CASSFFHAGNAGYEQYF. The genes are TRBV13 and TRBJ2-7; D possibly corresponds to TRBD1 (5 bases). The CDR3 length is 17 residues. From germline, CDR1 is PRHDT and CDR2 FYEKMQ (reference sequence). Deletions cut 3 bases from V and 3 bases from J, with 21 bases between.

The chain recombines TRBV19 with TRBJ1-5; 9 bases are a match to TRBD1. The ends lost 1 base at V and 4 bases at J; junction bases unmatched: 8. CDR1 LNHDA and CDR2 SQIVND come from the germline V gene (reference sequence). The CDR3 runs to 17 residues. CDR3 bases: TGTGCCAGTAGTATAGGTCGTCGGACAGGGGAGAATCAGCCCCAGCATTTT. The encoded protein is CASSIGRRTGENQPQHF.

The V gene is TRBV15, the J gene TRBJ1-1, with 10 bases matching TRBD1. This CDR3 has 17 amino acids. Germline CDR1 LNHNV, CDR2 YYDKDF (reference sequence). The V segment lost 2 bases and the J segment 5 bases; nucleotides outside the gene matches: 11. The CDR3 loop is CATSRRQGARGGTEAFF. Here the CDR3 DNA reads TGTGCCACCAGCAGACGACAGGGGGCAAGAGGAGGGACTGAAGCTTTCTTT.

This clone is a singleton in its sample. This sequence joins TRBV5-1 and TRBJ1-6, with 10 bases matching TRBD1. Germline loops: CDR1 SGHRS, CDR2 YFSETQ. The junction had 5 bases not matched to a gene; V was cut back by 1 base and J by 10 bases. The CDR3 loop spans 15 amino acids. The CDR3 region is CASSLIGTGESPLHF. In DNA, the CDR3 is TGCGCCAGCAGCTTGATTGGGACAGGGGAATCACCCCTCCACTTT.

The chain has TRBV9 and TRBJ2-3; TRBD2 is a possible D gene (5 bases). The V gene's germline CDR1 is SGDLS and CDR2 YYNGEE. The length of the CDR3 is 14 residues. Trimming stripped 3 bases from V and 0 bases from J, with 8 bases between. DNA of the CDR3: TGTGCCAGCAGCGCGGGGATTAGCACAGATACGCAGTATTTT. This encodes CASSAGISTDTQYF.

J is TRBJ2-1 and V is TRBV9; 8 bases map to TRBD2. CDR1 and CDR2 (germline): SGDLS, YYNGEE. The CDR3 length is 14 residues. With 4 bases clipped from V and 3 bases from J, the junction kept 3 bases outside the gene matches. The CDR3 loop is CASSLGLGYNEQFF. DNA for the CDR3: TGTGCCAGCAGCTTGGGACTAGGCTACAATGAGCAGTTCTTC.

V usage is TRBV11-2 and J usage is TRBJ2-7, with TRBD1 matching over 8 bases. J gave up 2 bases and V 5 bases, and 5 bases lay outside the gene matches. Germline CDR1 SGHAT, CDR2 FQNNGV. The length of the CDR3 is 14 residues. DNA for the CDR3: TGTGCCAGCAGCGTCCCGGACAGGGCCTACGAGCAGTACTTC. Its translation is CASSVPDRAYEQYF.

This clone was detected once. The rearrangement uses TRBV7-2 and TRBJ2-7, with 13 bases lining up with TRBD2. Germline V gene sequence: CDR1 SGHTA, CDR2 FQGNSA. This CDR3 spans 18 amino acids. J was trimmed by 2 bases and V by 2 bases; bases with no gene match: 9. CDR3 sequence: CASSLRATSGRNPYEQYF. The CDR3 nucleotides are TGTGCCAGCAGCTTAAGGGCGACTAGCGGGAGGAACCCCTACGAGCAGTACTTC.

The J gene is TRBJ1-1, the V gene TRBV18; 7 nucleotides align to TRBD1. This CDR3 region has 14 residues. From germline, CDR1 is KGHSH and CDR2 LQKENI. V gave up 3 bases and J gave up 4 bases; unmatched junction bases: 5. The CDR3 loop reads CASSPETGSTEAFF. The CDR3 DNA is TGTGCCAGCTCACCGGAGACAGGGAGCACTGAAGCTTTCTTT.